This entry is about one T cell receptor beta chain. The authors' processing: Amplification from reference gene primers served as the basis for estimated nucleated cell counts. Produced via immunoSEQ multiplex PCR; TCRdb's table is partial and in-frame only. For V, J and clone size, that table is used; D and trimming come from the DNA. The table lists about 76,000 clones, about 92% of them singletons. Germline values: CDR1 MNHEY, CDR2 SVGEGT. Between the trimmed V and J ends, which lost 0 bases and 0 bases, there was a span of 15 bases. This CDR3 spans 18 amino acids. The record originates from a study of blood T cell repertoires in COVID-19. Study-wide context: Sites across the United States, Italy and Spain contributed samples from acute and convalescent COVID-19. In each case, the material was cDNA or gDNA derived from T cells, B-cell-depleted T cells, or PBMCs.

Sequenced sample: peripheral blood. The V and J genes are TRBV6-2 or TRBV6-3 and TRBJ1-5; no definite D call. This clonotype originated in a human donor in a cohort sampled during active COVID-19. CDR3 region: CASSYSSRRVYSNQPQHF. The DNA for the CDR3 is TGTGCCAGCAGTTACTCCTCTAGGAGGGTATATAGCAATCAGCCCCAGCATTTT.